The present TCR beta chain was sequenced within a study of T cell changes during pregnancy in multiple sclerosis. Sequencing was performed with immunoSEQ multiplex PCR; in TCRdb, only in-frame clones are kept and a portion is missing. The repertoire holds approximately 44,000 clones, with approximately 90% as singletons. The CDR3 extends over 15 amino acids. Germline CDR1 is LGHNA and CDR2 is YSLEER. V gave up 4 bases and J gave up 1 base, with 14 bases separating them. The sample was CD4+ T cells from peripheral blood mononuclear cells, taken in the third trimester of pregnancy. V and J are TRBV4-3 and TRBJ2-7; D may be TRBD2 (6 bases). This TCR derives from a female donor with multiple sclerosis, enrolled in a pregnancy study. The CDR3 DNA sequence: TGCGCCAGCAGCCCCAGCCAGGGAGGATCCTACGAGCAGTACTTC. This sequence encodes CASSPSQGGSYEQYF.